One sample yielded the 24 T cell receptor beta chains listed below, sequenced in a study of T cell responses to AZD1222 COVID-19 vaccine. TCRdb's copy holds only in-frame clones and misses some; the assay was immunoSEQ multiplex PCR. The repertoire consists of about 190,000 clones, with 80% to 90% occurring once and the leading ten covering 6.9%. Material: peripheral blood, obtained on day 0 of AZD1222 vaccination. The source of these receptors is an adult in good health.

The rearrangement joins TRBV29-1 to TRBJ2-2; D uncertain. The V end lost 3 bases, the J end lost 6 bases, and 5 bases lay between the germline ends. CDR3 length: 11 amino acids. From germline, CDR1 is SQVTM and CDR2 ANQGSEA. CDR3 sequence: CSVEVAGELFF. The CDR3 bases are TGCAGCGTTGAGGTTGCCGGGGAGCTGTTTTTT.

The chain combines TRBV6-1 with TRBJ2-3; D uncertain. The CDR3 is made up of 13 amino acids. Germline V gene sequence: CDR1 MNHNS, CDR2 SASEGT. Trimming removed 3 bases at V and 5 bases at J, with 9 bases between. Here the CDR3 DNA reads TGTGCCAGCAGTGATCTTTTTATAGATACGCAGTATTTT. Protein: CASSDLFIDTQYF.

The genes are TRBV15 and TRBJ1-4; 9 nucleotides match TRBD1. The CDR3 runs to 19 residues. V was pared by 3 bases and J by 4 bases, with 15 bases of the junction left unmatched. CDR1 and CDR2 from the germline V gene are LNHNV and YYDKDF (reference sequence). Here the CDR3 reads CATSSHTENTGQGNEKLFF. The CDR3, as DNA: TGTGCCACCAGCAGCCATACTGAGAATACGGGACAGGGTAATGAAAAACTGTTTTTT.

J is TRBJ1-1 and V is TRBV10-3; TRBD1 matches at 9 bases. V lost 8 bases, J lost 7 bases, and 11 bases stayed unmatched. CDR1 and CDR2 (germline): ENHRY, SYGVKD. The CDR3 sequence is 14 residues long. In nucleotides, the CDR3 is TGTGCCATCGGACCAACAGGGGGCTTAATTGAAGCTTTCTTT. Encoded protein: CAIGPTGGLIEAFF.

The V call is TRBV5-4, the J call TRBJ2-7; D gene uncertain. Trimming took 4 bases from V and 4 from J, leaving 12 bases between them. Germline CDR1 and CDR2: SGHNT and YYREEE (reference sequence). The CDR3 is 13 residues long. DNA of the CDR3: TGTGCCAGCAGCCCTCGTTTGGGTTACGAGCAGTACTTC. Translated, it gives CASSPRLGYEQYF.

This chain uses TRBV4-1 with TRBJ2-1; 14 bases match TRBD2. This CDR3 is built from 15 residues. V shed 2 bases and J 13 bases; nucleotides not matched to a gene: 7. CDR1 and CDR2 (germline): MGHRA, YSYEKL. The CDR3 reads CASSQIRLAGGRQFF. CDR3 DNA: TGCGCCAGCAGCCAAATACGACTAGCGGGGGGGCGACAGTTCTTC.

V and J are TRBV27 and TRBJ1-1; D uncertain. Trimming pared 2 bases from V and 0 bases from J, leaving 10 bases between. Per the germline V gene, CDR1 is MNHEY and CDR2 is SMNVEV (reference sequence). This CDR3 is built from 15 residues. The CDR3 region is CASSLNLRVNTEAFF. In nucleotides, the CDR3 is TGTGCCAGCAGTTTAAACTTGCGTGTGAACACTGAAGCTTTCTTT.

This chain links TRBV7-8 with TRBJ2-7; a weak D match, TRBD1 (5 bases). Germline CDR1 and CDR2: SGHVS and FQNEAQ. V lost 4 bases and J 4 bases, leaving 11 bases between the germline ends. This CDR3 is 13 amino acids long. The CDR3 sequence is CASSYTQVYEQYF. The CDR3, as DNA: TGTGCCAGCAGCTATACACAGGTTTACGAGCAGTACTTC.

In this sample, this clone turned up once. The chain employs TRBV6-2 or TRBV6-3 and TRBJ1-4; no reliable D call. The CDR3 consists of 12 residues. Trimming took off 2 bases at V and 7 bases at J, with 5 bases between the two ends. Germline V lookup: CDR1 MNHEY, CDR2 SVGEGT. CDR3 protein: CASSYRREKLFF. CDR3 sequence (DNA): TGTGCCAGCAGTTACCGGCGTGAAAAACTGTTTTTT.

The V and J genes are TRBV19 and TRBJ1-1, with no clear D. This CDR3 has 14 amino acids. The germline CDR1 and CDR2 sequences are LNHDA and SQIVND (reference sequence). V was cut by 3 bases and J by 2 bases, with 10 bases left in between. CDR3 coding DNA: TGTGCCAGTAGTATCGAGGGAATAAACACTGAAGCTTTCTTT. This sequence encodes CASSIEGINTEAFF.

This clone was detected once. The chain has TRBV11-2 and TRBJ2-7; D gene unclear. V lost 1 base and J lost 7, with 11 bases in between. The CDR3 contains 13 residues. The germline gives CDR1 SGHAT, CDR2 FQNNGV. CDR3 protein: CASSLALQGEQYV. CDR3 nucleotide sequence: TGTGCCAGCAGCTTAGCCCTCCAAGGGGAGCAGTACGTC.

CDR3 DNA sequence: TGTGCCAGCAGCTGGGGACAGGGCCAATACAATGAGCAGTTCTTC. It encodes CASSWGQGQYNEQFF. The rearrangement joins TRBV7-9 to TRBJ2-1; 9 bases agree with TRBD1. The ends lost 4 bases at V and 4 bases at J; junction bases unmatched: 5. The CDR3 consists of 15 residues. The germline CDR1 and CDR2 sequences are SEHNR and FQNEAQ (reference sequence).

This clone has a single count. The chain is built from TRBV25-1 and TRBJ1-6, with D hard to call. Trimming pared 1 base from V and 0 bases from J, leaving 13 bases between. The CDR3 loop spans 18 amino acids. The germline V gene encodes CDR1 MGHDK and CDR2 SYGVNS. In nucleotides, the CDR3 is TGTGCCAGCAGTGAATCCGCTTACTTGCCCTCCTATAATTCACCCCTCCACTTT. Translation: CASSESAYLPSYNSPLHF.

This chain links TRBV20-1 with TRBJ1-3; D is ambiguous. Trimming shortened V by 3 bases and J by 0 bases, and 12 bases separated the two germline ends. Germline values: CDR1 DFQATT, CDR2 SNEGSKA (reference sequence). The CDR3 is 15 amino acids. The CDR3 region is CSASPQTNSGNTIYF. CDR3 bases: TGCAGTGCTAGTCCCCAGACAAACTCTGGAAACACCATATATTTT.

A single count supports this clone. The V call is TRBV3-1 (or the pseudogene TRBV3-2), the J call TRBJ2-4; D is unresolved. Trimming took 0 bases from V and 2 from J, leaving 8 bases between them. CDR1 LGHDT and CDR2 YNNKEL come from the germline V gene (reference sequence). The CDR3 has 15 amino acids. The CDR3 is CASSQETRTKNIQYF. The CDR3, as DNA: TGTGCCAGCAGCCAAGAGACGAGAACCAAAAACATTCAGTACTTC.

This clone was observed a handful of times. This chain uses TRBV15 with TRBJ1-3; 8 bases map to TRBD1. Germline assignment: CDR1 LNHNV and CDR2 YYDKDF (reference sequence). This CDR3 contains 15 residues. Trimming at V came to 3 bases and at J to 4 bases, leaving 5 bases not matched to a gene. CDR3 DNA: TGTGCCACCAGCAGTCGGACAGGGTCCGGAAACACCATATATTTT. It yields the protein CATSSRTGSGNTIYF.

CDR3 nucleotide sequence: TGTGCCAGCAGTTCGGCCGGTGGAGCCAAAAACATTCAGTACTTC. Translating gives CASSSAGGAKNIQYF. The chain has TRBV6-5 and TRBJ2-4, with D hard to call. V gave up 4 bases and J gave up 0 bases, with 10 bases separating them. Germline V CDR1 and CDR2: MNHEY, SVGAGI. This CDR3 region has 15 residues.

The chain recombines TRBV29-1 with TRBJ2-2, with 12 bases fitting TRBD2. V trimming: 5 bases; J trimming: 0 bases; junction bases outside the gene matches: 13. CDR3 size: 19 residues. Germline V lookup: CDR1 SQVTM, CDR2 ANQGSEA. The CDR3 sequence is CSVRDWTSGEMANTGELFF. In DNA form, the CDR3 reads TGCAGCGTTCGCGACTGGACTAGCGGGGAGATGGCGAACACCGGGGAGCTGTTTTTT.

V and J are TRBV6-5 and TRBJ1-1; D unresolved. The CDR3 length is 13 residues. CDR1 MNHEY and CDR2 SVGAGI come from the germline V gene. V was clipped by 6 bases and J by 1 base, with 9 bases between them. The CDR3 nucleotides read TGTGCCAGCAGCCCCCGGTCGAACACTGAAGCTTTCTTT. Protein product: CASSPRSNTEAFF.

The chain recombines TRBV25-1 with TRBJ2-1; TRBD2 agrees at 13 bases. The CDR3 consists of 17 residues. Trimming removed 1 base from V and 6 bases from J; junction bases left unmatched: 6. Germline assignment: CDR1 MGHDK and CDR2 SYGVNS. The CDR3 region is CASSESGGLAGTNEQFF. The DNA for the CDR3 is TGTGCCAGCAGTGAATCCGGGGGACTAGCGGGGACCAATGAGCAGTTCTTC.

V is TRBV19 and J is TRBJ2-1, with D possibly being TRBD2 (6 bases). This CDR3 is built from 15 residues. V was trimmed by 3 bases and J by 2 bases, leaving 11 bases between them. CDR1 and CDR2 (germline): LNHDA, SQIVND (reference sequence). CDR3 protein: CASSMSSGTYNEQFF. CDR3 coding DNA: TGTGCCAGTAGTATGAGTAGCGGAACCTACAATGAGCAGTTCTTC.

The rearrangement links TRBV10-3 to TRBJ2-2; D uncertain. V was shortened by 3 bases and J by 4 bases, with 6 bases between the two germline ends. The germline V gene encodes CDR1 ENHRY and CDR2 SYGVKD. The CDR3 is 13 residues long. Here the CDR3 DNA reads TGTGCCATCAGTGATCAGGTCACCGGGGAGCTGTTTTTT. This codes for CAISDQVTGELFF.

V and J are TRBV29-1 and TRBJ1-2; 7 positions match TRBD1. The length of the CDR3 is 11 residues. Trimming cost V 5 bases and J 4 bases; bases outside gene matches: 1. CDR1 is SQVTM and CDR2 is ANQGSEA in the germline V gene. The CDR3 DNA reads TGCAGCGTTAGGGACAGCTATGGCTACACCTTC. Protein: CSVRDSYGYTF.

The CDR3 protein is CASSPEGLSEKLFF. The CDR3 nucleotides read TGTGCCAGCAGTCCGGAGGGGCTGAGTGAAAAACTGTTTTTT. The chain couples TRBV28 to TRBJ1-4; D might be TRBD1 (5 bases). Germline V gives CDR1 MDHEN, CDR2 SYDVKM. V was clipped by 5 bases and J by 7 bases, with 14 bases between them. The CDR3 loop spans 14 amino acids. The variable domain in full, with the rest retrieved from reference TRBV28 and TRBJ1-4, is DVKVTQSSRYLVKRTGEKVFLECVQDMDHENMFWYRQDPGLGLRLIYFSYDVKMKEKGDIPEGYSVSREKKERFSLILESASTNQTSMYLCASSPEGLSEKLFFGSGTQLSVL.